This T cell receptor (beta chain) was recovered during a study of vaccination and CD4 T cells after COVID-19. Turning to the study itself: The convalescents included six males and four females, and among them two were Hispanic while seven were Caucasian. Each post-COVID sample was drawn after diagnosis, and the median interval was roughly 97 days (range 35 to 161). The authors used overlapping spike peptides from SARS-CoV-2, HCoV-NL63, HCoV-OC43 and HCoV-229E to stimulate cells.

This clonotype was seen once. Its antigen is unknown. Deletions cut 3 bases from V and 3 bases from J, with 9 bases between. Germline lookup yields CDR1 SNHLY and CDR2 FYNNEI. The CDR3 extends over 14 amino acids. Sequencing of DNA taken from cultured CD4+ T cells relied on the Oncomine TCR Beta short-read assay. TCRdb fed the PCR reads into MiXCR, producing one record per CDR3 protein. The table lists tens of thousands of distinct CDR3 sequences, more than 40% of them singletons. Treatment here: 10-day PBMC culture with coronavirus spike peptide pools or control peptides (ViraFEST assay). PBMC cultures, at a few million cells per well, received about 9.5 IU/ml IL-2 and about 10 ug/ml peptide pools.

Sequenced material: CD4+ T cells from blood, cultured in vitro, taken before SARS-CoV-2 vaccination. This clonotype was sampled from a human donor who received a COVID-19 vaccine. V usage is TRBV2 and J usage is TRBJ1-5; D not resolved. In nucleotides, the CDR3 is TGTGCCAGCAGTGAGGTCGGTAACAATCAGCCCCAGCATTTT. Translation gives CASSEVGNNQPQHF.